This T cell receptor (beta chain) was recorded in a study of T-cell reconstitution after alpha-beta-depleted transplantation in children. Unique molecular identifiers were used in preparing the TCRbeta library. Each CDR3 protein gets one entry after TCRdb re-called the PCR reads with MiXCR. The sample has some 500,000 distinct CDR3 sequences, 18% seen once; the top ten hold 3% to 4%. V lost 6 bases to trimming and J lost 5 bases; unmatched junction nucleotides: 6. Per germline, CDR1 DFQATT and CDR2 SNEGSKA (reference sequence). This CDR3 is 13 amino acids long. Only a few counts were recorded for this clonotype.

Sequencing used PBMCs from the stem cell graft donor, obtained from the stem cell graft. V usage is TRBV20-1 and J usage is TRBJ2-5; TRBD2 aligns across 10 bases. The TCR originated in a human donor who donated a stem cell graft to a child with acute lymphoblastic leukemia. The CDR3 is CSATNSGRETQYF. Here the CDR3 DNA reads TGCAGTGCAACAAATAGCGGGAGGGAGACCCAGTACTTC.